This TCR beta chain derives from a study of blood T cell repertoires in COVID-19. On the study more broadly: T cells, B-cell-depleted T cells, or PBMCs supplied cDNA or gDNA.

In the authors' workflow: How many nucleated cells were present was estimated from reference gene primer amplification. Some clones are missing from TCRdb's copy, which holds only in-frame ones; the method was immunoSEQ multiplex PCR. Clone size and V and J calls were adopted from that table, with D and trimming inferred from the DNA. Of roughly 410,000 clones in the sample, about 89% were seen once. The CDR3 is 16 residues long. Trimming removed 5 bases at V and 0 bases at J, with 13 bases between. Per the germline V gene, CDR1 is LNHDA and CDR2 is SQIVND (reference sequence). The sequence was obtained from a man in his forties with acute or convalescent COVID-19. The chain employs TRBV19 and TRBJ1-4, with D possibly being TRBD1 (6 bases). Source material: peripheral blood. As DNA, the CDR3 is TGTGCCAGTAGTTCATCAGGGGTTGCAACTAATGAAAAACTGTTTTTT. It codes for CASSSSGVATNEKLFF.